This is a list of T cell receptor beta chains from one sample in a study of response to subunit inactivated influenza vaccine. TCRdb independently ran MiXCR on the RT-PCR reads; one entry per CDR3 protein. Among 610,000 or so distinct CDR3 sequences listed, 13% to 15% were seen once. This specimen was PBMCs from blood, taken 11 to 12 days after vaccination. The receptors originated from a man aged 50 to 59 who received an inactivated influenza vaccine. Each CDR3 is given with its conserved first and last residue. D genes are given only for firm matches. Clone size is shown for a subset of rows, as once, few, many or a class of expanded clone.

V: TRBV28
length: 13
J: TRBJ2-3
size: many
D: .
CDR3: CASIPLTRDTQYF
DNA: TGTGCCAGCATCCCGCTAACGCGAGATACGCAGTATTTT

V: TRBV5-1
length: 14
J: TRBJ2-7
size: .
D: .
CDR3: CASSPTDFSYEQYF
DNA: TGCGCCAGCTCCCCCACGGACTTCTCCTACGAGCAGTACTTC

V: TRBV12-3/TRBV12-4
length: 18
J: TRBJ2-3
size: .
D: TRBD2
CDR3: CASRVGLAGVYSTDTQYF
DNA: TGTGCCAGCAGGGTCGGACTAGCGGGAGTTTATAGCACAGATACGCAGTATTTT

V: TRBV15
length: 15
J: TRBJ1-1
size: .
D: .
CDR3: CATSKWLSTNTEAFF
DNA: TGTGCCACCAGCAAATGGTTATCTACGAACACTGAAGCTTTCTTT

V: TRBV18
length: 13
J: TRBJ1-6
size: .
D: .
CDR3: CASSPLLNSPLHF
DNA: TGTGCCAGCTCCCCATTACTTAATTCACCCCTCCACTTT

V: TRBV25-1
length: 12
J: TRBJ2-3
size: few
D: .
CDR3: CASSENKDTQYF
DNA: TGTGCCAGCAGTGAAAACAAAGATACGCAGTATTTT

V: TRBV29-1
length: 15
J: TRBJ2-5
size: .
D: .
CDR3: CSVDGVLIGEETQYF
DNA: TGCAGCGTTGACGGTGTCTTAATTGGGGAAGAGACCCAGTACTTC

V: TRBV4-2
length: 15
J: TRBJ2-1
size: few
D: .
CDR3: CASSQDSSQYNEQFF
DNA: TGTGCCAGCAGCCAAGATTCATCCCAGTACAATGAGCAGTTCTTC

V: TRBV10-3
length: 13
J: TRBJ1-1
size: .
D: TRBD1
CDR3: CAINRGVNTEAFF
DNA: TGTGCCATCAACAGGGGCGTGAACACTGAAGCTTTCTTT

V: TRBV20-1
length: 14
J: TRBJ2-7
size: few
D: .
CDR3: CSARVPLGSYEQYF
DNA: TGCAGTGCGAGGGTGCCCTTGGGCTCCTACGAGCAGTACTTC